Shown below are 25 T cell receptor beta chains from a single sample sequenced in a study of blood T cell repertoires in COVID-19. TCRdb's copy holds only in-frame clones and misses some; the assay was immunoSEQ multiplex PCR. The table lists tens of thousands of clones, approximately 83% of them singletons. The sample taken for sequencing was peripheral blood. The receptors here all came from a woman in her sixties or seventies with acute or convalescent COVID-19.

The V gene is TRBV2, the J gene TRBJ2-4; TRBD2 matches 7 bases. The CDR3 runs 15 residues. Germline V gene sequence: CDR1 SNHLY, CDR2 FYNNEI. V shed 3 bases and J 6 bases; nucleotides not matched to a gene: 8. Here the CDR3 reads CASSDEAGAGNIQYF. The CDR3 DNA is TGTGCCAGCAGTGATGAGGCGGGAGCGGGAAACATTCAGTACTTC.

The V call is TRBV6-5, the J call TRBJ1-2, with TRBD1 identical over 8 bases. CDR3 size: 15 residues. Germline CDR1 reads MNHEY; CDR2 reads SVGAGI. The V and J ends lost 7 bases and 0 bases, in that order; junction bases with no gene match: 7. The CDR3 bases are TGTGCCAGCAATACTCCAGGGGGCTCTAACTATGGCTACACCTTC. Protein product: CASNTPGGSNYGYTF.

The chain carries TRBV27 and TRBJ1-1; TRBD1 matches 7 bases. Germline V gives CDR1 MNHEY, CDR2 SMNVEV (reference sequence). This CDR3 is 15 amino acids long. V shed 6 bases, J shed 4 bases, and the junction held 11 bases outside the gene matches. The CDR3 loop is CASSNTATGVTEAFF. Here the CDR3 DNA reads TGTGCCAGCAGCAACACCGCCACAGGGGTCACTGAAGCTTTCTTT.

The CDR3 nucleotides are TGTGCCAGCAGCAACCTCCTGGGGCCCAGTCTGGTTTATGGCTACACCTTC. This translates into CASSNLLGPSLVYGYTF. The V gene is TRBV7-6, the J gene TRBJ1-2, with a weak D call TRBD1 (5 bases). From germline, CDR1 is SGHVS and CDR2 FNYEAQ. The germline V and J ends were trimmed by 5 bases and 5 bases, with 24 bases remaining between them. The CDR3 has 17 residues.

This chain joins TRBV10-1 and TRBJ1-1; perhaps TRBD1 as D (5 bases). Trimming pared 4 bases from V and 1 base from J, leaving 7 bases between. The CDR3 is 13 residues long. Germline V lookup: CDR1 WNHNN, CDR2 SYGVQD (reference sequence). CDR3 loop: CASSARENTEAFF. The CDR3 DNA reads TGCGCCAGCAGTGCCAGGGAGAACACTGAAGCTTTCTTT.

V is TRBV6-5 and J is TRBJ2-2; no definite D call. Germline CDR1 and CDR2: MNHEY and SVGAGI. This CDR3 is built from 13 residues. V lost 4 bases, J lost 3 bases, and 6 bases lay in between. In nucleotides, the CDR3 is TGTGCCAGCAGTTTCGGAGACACCGGGGAGCTGTTTTTT. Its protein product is CASSFGDTGELFF.

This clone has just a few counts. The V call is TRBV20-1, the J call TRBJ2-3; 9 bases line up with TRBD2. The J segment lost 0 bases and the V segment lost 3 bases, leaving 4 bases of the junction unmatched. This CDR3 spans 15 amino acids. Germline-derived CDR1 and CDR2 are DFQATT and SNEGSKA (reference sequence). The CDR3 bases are TGCAGTGCTAGTGAACTAGCGGGCAGCACAGATACGCAGTATTTT. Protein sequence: CSASELAGSTDTQYF.

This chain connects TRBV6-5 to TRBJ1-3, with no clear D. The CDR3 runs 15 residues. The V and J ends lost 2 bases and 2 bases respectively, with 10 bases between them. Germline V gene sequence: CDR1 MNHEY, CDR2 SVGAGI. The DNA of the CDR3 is TGTGCCAGCAGTTACGAGGCCGGGGCTGGAAACACCATATATTTT. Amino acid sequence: CASSYEAGAGNTIYF.

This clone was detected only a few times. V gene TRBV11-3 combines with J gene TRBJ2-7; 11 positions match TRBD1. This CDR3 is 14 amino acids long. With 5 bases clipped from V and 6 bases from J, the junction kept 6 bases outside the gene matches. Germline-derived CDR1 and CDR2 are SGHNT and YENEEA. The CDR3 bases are TGTGCCAGCAGCCCGGCCGGGACAGGGGGCGAGCAGTACTTC. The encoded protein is CASSPAGTGGEQYF.

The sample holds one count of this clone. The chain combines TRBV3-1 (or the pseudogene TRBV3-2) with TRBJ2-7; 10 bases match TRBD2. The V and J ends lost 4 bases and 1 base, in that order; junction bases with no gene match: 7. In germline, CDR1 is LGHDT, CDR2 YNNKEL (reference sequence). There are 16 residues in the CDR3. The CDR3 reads CASSRLPSGGSYEQYF. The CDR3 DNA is TGTGCCAGCAGCCGCCTACCTAGCGGGGGATCCTACGAGCAGTACTTC.

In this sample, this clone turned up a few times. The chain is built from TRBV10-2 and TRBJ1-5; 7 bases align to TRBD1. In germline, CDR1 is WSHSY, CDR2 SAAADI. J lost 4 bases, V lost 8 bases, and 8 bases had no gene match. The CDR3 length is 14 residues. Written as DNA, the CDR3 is TGCGCCAGCTCAACAGGGGTTCGGAATCAGCCCCAGCATTTT. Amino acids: CASSTGVRNQPQHF.

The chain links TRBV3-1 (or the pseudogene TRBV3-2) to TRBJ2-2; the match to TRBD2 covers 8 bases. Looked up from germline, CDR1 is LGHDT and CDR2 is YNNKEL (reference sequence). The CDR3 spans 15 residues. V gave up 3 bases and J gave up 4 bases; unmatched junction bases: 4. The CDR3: CASSHAGGGTGELFF. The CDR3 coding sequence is TGTGCCAGCAGCCACGCGGGGGGTGGCACCGGGGAGCTGTTTTTT.

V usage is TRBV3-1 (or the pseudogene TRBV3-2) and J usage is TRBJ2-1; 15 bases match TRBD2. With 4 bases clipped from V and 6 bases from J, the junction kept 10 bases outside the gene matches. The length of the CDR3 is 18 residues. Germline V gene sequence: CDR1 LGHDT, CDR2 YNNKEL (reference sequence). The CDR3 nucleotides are TGTGCCAGCAGCCTTGGACTAGCGGGAGGGGCAAGCGGCAATGAGCAGTTCTTC. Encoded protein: CASSLGLAGGASGNEQFF.

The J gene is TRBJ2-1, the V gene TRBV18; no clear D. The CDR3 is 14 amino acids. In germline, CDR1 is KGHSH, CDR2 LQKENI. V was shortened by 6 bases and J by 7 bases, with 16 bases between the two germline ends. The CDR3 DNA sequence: TGTGCCAGCTCCTTACCCCCCCAGGTTAATGAGCAGTTCTTC. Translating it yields CASSLPPQVNEQFF.

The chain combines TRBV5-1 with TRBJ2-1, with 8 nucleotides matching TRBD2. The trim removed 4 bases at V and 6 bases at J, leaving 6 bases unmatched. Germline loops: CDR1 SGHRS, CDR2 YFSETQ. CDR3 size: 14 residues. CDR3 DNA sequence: TGCGCCAGCAGCGTGCAACGGGGGGGCAATGAGCAGTTCTTC. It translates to CASSVQRGGNEQFF.

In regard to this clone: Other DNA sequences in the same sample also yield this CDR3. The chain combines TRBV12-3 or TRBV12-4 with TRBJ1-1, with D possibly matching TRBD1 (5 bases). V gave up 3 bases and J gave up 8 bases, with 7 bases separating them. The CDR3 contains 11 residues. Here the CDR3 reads CASSLRGEAFF. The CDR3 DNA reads TGTGCCAGCAGTTTGCGGGGGGAAGCTTTCTTT.

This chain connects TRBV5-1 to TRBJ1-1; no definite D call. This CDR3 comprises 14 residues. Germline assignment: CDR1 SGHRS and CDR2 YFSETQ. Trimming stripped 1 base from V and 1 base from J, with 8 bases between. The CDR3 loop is CASSLNTGNTEAFF. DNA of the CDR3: TGCGCCAGCAGCTTGAATACGGGGAACACTGAAGCTTTCTTT.

CDR3 amino acids: CASSFTGFPTSGASYNEQFF. CDR3 DNA: TGTGCCAGCAGTTTCACAGGGTTCCCGACTAGCGGGGCGTCCTACAATGAGCAGTTCTTC. The gene calls are TRBV27 and TRBJ2-1; 11 bases map to TRBD2. V shed 3 bases, J shed 1 base, and the junction held 14 bases outside the gene matches. There are 20 residues in the CDR3. Germline CDR1 and CDR2: MNHEY and SMNVEV (reference sequence).

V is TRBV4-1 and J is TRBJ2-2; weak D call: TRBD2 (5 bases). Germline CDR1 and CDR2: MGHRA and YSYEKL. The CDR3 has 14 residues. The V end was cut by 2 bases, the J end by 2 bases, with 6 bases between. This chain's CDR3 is CASSQLANTGELFF. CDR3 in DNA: TGCGCCAGCAGCCAACTAGCTAACACCGGGGAGCTGTTTTTT.

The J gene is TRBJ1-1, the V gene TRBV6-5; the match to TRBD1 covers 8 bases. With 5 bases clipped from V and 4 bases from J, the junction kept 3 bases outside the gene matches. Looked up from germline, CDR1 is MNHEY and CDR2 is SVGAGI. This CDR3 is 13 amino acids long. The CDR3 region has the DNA TGTGCCAGCAGTCTTACAGGGGGCACTGAAGCTTTCTTT. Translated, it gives CASSLTGGTEAFF.

This CDR3 reads CAVGRGLLNTEAFF. Written as DNA, the CDR3 is TGTGCCGTAGGAAGGGGGCTCTTGAACACTGAAGCTTTCTTT. V usage is TRBV19 and J usage is TRBJ1-1, with 7 nucleotides matching TRBD1. J was trimmed by 0 bases and V by 11 bases; bases with no gene match: 9. CDR1 is LNHDA and CDR2 is SQIVND in the germline V gene (reference sequence). The CDR3 is made up of 14 amino acids.

The CDR3 nucleotides are TGCGCCAGCAGTTTCCGAGGACACACGAACACCGGGGAGCTGTTTTTT. Its translation: CASSFRGHTNTGELFF. The chain couples TRBV5-1 to TRBJ2-2; D might be TRBD1 (5 bases). Trimming took 5 bases from V and 0 from J, leaving 14 bases between them. This CDR3 is built from 16 residues. Germline lookup yields CDR1 SGHRS and CDR2 YFSETQ.

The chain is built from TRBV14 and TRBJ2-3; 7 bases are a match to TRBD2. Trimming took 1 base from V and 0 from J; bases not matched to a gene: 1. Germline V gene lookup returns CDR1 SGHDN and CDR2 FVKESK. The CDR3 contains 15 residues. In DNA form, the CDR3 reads TGTGCCAGCAGCCAAGTCGGGGGGAGCACAGATACGCAGTATTTT. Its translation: CASSQVGGSTDTQYF.

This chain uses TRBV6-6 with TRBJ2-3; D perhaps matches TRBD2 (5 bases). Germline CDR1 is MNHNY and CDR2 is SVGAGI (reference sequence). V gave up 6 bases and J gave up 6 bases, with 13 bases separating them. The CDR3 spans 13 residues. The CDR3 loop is CASSPSLGDTQYF. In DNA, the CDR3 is TGTGCCAGCAGCCCTAGCCTCGGGGATACGCAGTATTTT.

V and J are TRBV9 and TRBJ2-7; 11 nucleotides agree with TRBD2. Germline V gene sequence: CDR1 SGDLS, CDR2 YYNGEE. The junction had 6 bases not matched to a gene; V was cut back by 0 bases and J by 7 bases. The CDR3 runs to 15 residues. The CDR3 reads CASSVDTSGGREQYF. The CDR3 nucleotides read TGTGCCAGCAGCGTAGATACTAGCGGGGGACGGGAGCAGTACTTC.